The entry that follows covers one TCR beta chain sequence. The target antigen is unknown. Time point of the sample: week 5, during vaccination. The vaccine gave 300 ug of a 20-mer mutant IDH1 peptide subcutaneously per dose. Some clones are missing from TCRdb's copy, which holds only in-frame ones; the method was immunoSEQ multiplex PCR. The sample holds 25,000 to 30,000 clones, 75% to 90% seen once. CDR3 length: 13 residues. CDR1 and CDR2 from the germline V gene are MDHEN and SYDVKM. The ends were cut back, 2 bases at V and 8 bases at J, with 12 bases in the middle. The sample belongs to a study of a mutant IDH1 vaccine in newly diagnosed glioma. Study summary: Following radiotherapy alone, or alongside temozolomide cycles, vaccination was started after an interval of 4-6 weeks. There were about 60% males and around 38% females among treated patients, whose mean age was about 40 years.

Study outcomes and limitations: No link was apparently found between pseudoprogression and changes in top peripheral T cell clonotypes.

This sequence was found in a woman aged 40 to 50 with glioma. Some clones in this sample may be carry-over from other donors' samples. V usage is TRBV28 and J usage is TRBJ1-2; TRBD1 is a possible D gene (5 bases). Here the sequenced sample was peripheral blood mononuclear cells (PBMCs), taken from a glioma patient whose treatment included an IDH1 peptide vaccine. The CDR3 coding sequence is TGTGCCAGCAGTTTAGGGGGGAACAGGGGCTACACCTTC. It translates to CASSLGGNRGYTF.